A selection of T cell receptor beta chains follows, all from one sample in a study of blood T cell repertoires in COVID-19. Clones were sequenced by immunoSEQ multiplex PCR, and TCRdb holds only the in-frame ones, with some missing. The sample yields 250,000 or so clones, around 89% seen once. Sequences were obtained from PBMCs or T cells enriched from blood (not recorded which). These receptor sequences come from a young woman with acute COVID-19. Each CDR3 is given with its conserved first and last residue. The D gene is left open where the match is weak.

cdr3_length,d_call,v_call,j_call,cdr3_aa,cdr3_nt
17,NA,TRBV7-3,TRBJ2-3,CASSLFGRSEATDTQYF,TGTGCCAGCAGCTTATTTGGACGGTCGGAGGCCACAGATACGCAGTATTTT
18,TRBD1,TRBV24-1,TRBJ2-2,CATSDPATGTGSTGELFF,TGTGCCACCAGTGACCCGGCGACCGGGACAGGGAGCACCGGGGAGCTGTTTTTT
13,TRBD1,TRBV19,TRBJ1-2,CATGQGSLAGYTF,TGTGCCACTGGACAGGGTTCTCTGGCTGGCTACACCTTC
15,TRBD1,TRBV28,TRBJ2-7,CASNRSPQGDYEQYF,TGTGCCAGCAACCGGTCCCCCCAGGGGGACTACGAGCAGTACTTC
16,TRBD2,TRBV27,TRBJ2-3,CASSSRLAGVTDTQYF,TGTGCCAGCAGTTCGCGACTAGCGGGAGTTACAGATACGCAGTATTTT
14,NA,TRBV28,TRBJ1-5,CASRSADSNQPQHF,TGTGCCAGCAGATCGGCGGATAGCAATCAGCCCCAGCATTTT
12,NA,TRBV27,TRBJ2-3,CASSPKPGTQYF,TGTGCCAGCAGTCCGAAGCCGGGTACGCAGTATTTT
15,TRBD2,TRBV4-2,TRBJ2-7,CASSPGVSGSSEQYF,TGTGCCAGCAGCCCTGGGGTTAGCGGGAGTTCCGAGCAGTACTTC
15,TRBD1,TRBV13,TRBJ1-5,CASSVGTDSNQPQHF,TGTGCCAGCAGCGTAGGGACAGATAGCAATCAGCCCCAGCATTTT
17,TRBD1,TRBV7-2,TRBJ1-4,CASSWAGQGATNEKLFF,TGTGCCAGCAGCTGGGCTGGGCAGGGGGCAACTAATGAAAAACTGTTTTTT